This T cell receptor beta chain was obtained from a study of T cell changes during pregnancy in multiple sclerosis. Measured with immunoSEQ multiplex PCR; TCRdb has only the in-frame clones, and not every one. The data show tens of thousands of clones, roughly 80% seen once. CDR1 and CDR2 from the germline V gene are SGDLS and YYNGEE. CDR3 length equals 15 residues. V was shortened by 2 bases and J by 2 bases, with 8 bases between the two germline ends. The rearrangement joins TRBV9 to TRBJ1-6, with D perhaps matching TRBD1 (5 bases). The sequencing used CD8+ T cells from peripheral blood mononuclear cells, collected in the first trimester of pregnancy. This TCR was sampled from a female donor in good health, enrolled as a control in a pregnancy study. The CDR3 coding sequence is TGTGCCAGCAGCGTGGGGGGACCCTATAATTCACCCCTCCACTTT. It translates to CASSVGGPYNSPLHF.